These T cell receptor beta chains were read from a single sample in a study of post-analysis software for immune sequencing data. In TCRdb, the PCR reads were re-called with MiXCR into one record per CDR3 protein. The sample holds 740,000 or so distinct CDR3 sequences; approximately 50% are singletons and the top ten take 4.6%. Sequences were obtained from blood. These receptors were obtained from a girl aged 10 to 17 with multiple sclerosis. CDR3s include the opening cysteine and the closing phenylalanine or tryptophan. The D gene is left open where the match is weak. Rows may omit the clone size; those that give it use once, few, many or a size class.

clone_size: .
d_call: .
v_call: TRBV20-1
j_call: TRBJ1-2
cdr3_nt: TGCAGTGCCACAGGGATCCTTGGCTACACCTTC
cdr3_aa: CSATGILGYTF

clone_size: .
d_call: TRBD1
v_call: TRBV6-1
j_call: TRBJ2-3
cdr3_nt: TGTGCCAGCAGACCGGACAGGCTGGGCACAGATACGCAGTATTTT
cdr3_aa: CASRPDRLGTDTQYF

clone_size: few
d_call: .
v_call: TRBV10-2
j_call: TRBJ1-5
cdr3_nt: TGCGCCAGCAGTGAGTCAGGGAGGGATCAGCCCCAGCATTTT
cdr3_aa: CASSESGRDQPQHF

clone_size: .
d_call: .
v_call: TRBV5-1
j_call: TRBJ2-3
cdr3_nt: TGCGCCAGCAGGTCCCAGGGTGGCCGACGTAGAGATACGCAGTATTTT
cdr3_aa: CASRSQGGRRRDTQYF

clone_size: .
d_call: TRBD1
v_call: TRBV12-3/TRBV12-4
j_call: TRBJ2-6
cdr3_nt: TGTGCCAGCAGTACACTAGGACAGGGGGGCGTCCTGACTTTC
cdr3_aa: CASSTLGQGGVLTF

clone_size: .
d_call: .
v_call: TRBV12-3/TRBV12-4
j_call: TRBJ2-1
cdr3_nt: TGTGCCAGCAGTCCGCGGGAATACAATGAGCAGTTCTTC
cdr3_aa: CASSPREYNEQFF

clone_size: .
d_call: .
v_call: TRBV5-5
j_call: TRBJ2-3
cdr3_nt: TGTGCCAGCAGCTTGCTGTCTAGCGGCACAGATACGCAGTATTTT
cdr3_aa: CASSLLSSGTDTQYF

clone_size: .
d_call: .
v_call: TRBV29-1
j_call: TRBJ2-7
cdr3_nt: TGCAGCGGGGGCAAGGGGTGGGAATACGAGCAGTACTTC
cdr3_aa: CSGGKGWEYEQYF

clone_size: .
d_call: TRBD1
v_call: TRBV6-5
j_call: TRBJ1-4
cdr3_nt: TGTGCCAGCAACCACCGACCAGGGGGTTTAGGTGAAAAACTGTTTTTT
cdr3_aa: CASNHRPGGLGEKLFF

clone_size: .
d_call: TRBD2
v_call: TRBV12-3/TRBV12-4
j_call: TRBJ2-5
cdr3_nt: TGTGCCAGCAGTCCTCAGCGGGGACAAGAGACCCAGTACTTC
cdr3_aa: CASSPQRGQETQYF

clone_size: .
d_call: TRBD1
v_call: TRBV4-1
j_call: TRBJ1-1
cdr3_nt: TGCGCCAGCGCCGACAGGGGACAGAACACTGAAGCTTTCTTT
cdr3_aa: CASADRGQNTEAFF

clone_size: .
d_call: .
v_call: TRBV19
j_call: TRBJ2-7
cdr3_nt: TGTGCCAACCCGACAGGGAGGAATGGGACCTACGAGCAGTACTTC
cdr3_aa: CANPTGRNGTYEQYF

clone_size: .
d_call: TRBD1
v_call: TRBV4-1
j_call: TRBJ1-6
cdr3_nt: TGCGCCAGCAGCCACCGGACAGGGTTAGAATCACCCCTCCACTTT
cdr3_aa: CASSHRTGLESPLHF

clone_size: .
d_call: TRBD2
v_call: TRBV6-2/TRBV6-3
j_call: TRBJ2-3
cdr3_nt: TGTGCCAGCAGTTGGGATCTCGGGGAGCGGGAGGGCCGAGATACGCAGTATTTT
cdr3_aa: CASSWDLGEREGRDTQYF

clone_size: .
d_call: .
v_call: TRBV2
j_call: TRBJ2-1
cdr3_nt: TGTGCCAGCAGCCAAAGGACAGGGAGGGCGAATGAGCAGTTCTTC
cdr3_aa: CASSQRTGRANEQFF

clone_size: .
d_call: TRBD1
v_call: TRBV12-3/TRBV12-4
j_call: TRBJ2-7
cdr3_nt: TGTGCCAGCTCCCCAAGAGGACAGGGGGCCTACGAGCAGTACTTC
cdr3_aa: CASSPRGQGAYEQYF

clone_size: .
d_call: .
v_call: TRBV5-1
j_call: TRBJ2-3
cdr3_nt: TGCGCCAGCAGCCCCAAGAGAGTCGGTGGAGATACGCAGTATTTT
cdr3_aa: CASSPKRVGGDTQYF

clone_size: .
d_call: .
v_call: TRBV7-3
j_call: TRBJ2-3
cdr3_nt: TGTGCCAGCAGTTCTGGGCCGTTGGAGGATACGCAGTATTTT
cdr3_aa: CASSSGPLEDTQYF

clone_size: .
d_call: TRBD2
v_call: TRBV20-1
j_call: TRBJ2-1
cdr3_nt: TGCAGTGCTATAGCGGGGGGGCGCGGGTCCTACAATGAGCAGTTCTTC
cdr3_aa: CSAIAGGRGSYNEQFF

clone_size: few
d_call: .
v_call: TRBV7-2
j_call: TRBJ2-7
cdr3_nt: TGTGCCAGCAGCTTAACGGCGATAACCTACGAGCAGTACTTC
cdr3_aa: CASSLTAITYEQYF

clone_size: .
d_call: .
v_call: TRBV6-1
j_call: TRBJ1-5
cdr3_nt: TGTGCCAGCAGGGACTTACGCAATCAGCCCCAGCATTTT
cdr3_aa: CASRDLRNQPQHF

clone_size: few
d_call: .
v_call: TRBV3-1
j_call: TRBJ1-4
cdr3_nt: TGTGCCAGCAGCCAAGATTTTGGGGGGGAACTCTACGAAAAACTGTTTTTT
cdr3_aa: CASSQDFGGELYEKLFF

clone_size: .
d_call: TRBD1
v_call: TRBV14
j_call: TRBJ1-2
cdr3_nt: TGTGCCAGCAGCCGGGACAGGGATTGGGGCTACACCTTC
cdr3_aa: CASSRDRDWGYTF

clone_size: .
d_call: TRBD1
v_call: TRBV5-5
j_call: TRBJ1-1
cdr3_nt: TGTGCCAGCAGCCCGGGACAGGGGCTGTCAGCTTTCTTT
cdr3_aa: CASSPGQGLSAFF

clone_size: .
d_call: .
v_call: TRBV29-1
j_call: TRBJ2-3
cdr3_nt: TGCAGCGCTTATCCAGTATCCCCAGATACGCAGTATTTT
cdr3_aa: CSAYPVSPDTQYF

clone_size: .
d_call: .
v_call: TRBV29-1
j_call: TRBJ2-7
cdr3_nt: TGCAGCGTTGAGCATATGGAGCTCTACGAGCAGTACTTC
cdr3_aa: CSVEHMELYEQYF

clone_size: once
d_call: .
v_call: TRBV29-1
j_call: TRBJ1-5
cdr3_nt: TGCAGCCGACCCGGGGAGTTCAGGTCCGATCGTATGGGCAATCAGCCCCAGCATTTT
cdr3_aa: CSRPGEFRSDRMGNQPQHF

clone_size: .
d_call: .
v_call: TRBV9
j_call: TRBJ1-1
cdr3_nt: TGTGCCAGCAGCGTAGGGGGAAAGAACACTGAAGCTTTCTTT
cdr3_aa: CASSVGGKNTEAFF